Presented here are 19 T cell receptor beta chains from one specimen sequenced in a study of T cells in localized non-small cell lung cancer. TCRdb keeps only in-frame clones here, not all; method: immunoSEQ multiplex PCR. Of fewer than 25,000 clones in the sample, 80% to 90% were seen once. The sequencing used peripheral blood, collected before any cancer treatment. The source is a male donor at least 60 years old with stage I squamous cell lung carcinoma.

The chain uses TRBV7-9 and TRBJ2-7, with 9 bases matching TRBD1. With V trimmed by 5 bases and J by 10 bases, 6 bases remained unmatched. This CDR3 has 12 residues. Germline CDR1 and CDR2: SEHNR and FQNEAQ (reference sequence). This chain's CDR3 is CASSPTGGDQYF. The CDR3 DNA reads TGTGCCAGCAGCCCCACAGGGGGCGATCAGTACTTC.

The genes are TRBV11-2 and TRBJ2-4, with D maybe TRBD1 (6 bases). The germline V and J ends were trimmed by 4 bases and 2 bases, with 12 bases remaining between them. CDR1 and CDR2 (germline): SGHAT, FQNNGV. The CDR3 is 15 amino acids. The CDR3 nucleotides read TGTGCCAGCAGCTCCCTGAGGGGGACCAAAAACATTCAGTACTTC. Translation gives CASSSLRGTKNIQYF.

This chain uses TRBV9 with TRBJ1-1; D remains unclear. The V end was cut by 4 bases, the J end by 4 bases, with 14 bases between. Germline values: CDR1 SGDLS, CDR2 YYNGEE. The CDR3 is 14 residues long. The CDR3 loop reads CASSNGPAGTEAFF. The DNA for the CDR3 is TGTGCCAGCAGCAACGGACCCGCGGGCACTGAAGCTTTCTTT.

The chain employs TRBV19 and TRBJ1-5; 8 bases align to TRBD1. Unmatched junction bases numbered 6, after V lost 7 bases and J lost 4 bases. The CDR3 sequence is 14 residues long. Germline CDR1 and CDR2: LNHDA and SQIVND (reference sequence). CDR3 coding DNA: TGTGCCAGTATAGGACAGGGTTGGAATCAGCCCCAGCATTTT. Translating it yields CASIGQGWNQPQHF.

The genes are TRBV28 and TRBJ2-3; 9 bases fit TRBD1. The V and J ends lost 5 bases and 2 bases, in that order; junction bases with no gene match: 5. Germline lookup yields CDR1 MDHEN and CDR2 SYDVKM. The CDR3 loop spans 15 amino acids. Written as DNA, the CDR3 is TGTGCCAGCAGTCGGACAGGGGTTCCCACAGATACGCAGTATTTT. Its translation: CASSRTGVPTDTQYF.

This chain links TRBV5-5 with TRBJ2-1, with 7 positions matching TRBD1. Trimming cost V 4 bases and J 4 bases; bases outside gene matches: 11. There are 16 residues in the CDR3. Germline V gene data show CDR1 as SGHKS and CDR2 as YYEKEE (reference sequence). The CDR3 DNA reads TGTGCCAGCAGCCCCACCCGGGACAGACTTTACAATGAGCAGTTCTTC. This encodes CASSPTRDRLYNEQFF.

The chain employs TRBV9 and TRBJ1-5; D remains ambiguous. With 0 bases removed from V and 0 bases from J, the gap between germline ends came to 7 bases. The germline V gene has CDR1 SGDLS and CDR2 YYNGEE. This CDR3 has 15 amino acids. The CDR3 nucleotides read TGTGCCAGCAGCGTAGGGCCGGATAGCAATCAGCCCCAGCATTTT. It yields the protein CASSVGPDSNQPQHF.

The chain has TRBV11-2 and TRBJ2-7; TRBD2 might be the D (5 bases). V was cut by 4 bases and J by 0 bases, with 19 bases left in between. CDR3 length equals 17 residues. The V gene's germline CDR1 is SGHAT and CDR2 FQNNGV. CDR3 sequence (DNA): TGTGCCAGCAGCTCCCCATCGAGGGTGCAGAGCTCCTACGAGCAGTACTTC. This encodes CASSSPSRVQSSYEQYF.

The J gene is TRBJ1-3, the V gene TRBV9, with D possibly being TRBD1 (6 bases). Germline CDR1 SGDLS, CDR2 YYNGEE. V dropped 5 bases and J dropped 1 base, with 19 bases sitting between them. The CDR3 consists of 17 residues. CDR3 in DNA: TGTGCCAGCAGTGGTACCGGGACACTCACTTCTGGAAACACCATATATTTT. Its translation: CASSGTGTLTSGNTIYF.

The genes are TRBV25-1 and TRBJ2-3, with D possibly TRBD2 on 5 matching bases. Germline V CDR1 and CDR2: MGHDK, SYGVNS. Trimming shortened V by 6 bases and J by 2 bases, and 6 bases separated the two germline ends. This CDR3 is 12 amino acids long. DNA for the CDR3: TGTGCCAGCAGGGACTTCACAGATACGCAGTATTTT. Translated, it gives CASRDFTDTQYF.

The CDR3 is CSASGHSGYTF. DNA of the CDR3: TGCAGCGCTTCGGGACACTCTGGCTACACCTTC. The chain links TRBV20-1 to TRBJ1-2; D is perhaps TRBD1 (6 bases). Germline-derived CDR1 and CDR2 are DFQATT and SNEGSKA (reference sequence). The CDR3 covers 11 residues.

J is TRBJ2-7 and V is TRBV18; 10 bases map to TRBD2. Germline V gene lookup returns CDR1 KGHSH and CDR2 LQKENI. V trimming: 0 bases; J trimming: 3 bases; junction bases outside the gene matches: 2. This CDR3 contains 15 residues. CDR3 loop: CASSPPLAGNYEQYF. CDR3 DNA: TGTGCCAGCTCACCACCACTAGCGGGGAACTACGAGCAGTACTTC.

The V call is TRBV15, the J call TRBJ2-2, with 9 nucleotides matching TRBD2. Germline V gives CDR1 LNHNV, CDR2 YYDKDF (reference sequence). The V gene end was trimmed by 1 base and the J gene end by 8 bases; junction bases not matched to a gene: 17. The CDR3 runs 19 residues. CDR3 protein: CATSRAEASGALLKGELFF. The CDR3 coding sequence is TGTGCCACCAGCAGAGCGGAGGCTAGCGGGGCTCTTCTGAAGGGGGAGCTGTTTTTT.

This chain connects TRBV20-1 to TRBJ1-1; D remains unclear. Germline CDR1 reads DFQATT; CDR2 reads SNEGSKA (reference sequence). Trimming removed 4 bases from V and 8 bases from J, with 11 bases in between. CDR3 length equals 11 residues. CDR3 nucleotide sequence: TGCAGTGCTACCGGGGTCGGGGAAGCTTTCTTT. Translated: CSATGVGEAFF.

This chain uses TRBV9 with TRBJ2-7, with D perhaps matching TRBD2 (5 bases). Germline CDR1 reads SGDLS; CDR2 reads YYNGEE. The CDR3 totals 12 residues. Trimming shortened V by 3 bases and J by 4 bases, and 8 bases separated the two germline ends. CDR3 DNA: TGTGCCAGCAGCGCCGGGGAGTACGAGCAGTACTTC. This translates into CASSAGEYEQYF.

The CDR3 spells CASRPISGTSSYEQYF. The CDR3 bases are TGCGCCAGCAGACCAATTAGCGGGACGAGCTCCTACGAGCAGTACTTC. J is TRBJ2-7 and V is TRBV4-1, with 8 bases that match TRBD2. The CDR3 length is 16 residues. J was trimmed by 0 bases and V by 6 bases; bases with no gene match: 10. The germline V gene encodes CDR1 MGHRA and CDR2 YSYEKL.

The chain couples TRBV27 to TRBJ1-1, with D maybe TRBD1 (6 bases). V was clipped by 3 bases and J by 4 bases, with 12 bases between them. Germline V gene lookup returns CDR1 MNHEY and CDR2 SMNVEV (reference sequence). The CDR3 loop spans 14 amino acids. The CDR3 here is CASSFGQKSTEAFF. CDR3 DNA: TGTGCCAGCAGTTTCGGACAGAAATCCACTGAAGCTTTCTTT.

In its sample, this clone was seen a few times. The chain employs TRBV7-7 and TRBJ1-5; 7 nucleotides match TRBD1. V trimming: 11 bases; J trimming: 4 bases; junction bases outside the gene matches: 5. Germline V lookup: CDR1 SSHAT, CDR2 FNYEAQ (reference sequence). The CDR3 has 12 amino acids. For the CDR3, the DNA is TGTGCCGCCGACAGGGTAAATCAGCCCCAGCATTTT. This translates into CAADRVNQPQHF.

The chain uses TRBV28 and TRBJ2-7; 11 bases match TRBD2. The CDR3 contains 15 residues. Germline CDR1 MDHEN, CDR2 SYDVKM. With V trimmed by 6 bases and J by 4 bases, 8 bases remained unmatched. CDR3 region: CASRHSGGGFYEQYF. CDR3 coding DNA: TGTGCCAGCAGGCATAGCGGGGGGGGATTTTACGAGCAGTACTTC.